The clone carrying this T cell receptor (beta chain) was seen ten or more times. Antigen unknown. A junction boundary mismatches the germline segment, possibly from a read error. In germline, CDR1 is DFQATT, CDR2 SNEGSKA (reference sequence). The CDR3 has 13 amino acids. The data stem from a study of Graves' ophthalmopathy and Graves' hyperthyroidism. Overall study findings and caveats: In blood, most expanded thyroid clonotypes above 0.001 frequency were also detected. With just under 71% sensitivity and 72% to 80% specificity, the model predicted ophthalmopathy progression.

Transcripts of RNA were the source for amplifying TCR beta CDR3 regions. In the first round, RT-PCR was carried out with HTBI primers, and a multiplex PCR formed the second round. TCRdb reprocessed the multiplex PCR reads with MiXCR, giving one entry per CDR3 protein. The data show around 1,000,000 distinct CDR3 sequences, about 40% seen once. This TCR derives from an adult man with Graves' hyperthyroidism. The chain is built from TRBV20-1 and TRBJ2-5; D gene ambiguous. The sequenced sample was peripheral blood or thyroid tissue (not recorded which). Written as DNA, the CDR3 is TGCAGTTCAACGTCCGGTGGCCAAAAGACCCAGTACTTC. It is translated as CSSTSGGQKTQYF.